This TCR beta chain was recorded in a study of T-cell memory formation after mild COVID-19 listed by TCRdb under 2021. As for the study more broadly: Most TCR sequence clusters were specific to one of the two donors. Two young, previously healthy adult volunteers, one female and one male, were included in the cohort. T-cell clones expanding and contracting after mild COVID-19 in two donors were tracked by longitudinal TCRalpha and TCRbeta repertoire sequencing. Summary of the overall study and its limitations: Clones contracting from day 15 to 85 had balanced CD4/CD8 phenotypes, while a second wave expanding from day 15 to 37 was biased towards CD4+. Some responding clones were found in pre-infection memory, which suggests that pre-existing cross-reactive memory T cells took part in the SARS-CoV-2 response. Contracting CD4+ clones turned up mainly in the CM and EM memory subsets, whereas EMRA was where CD8+ clones were enriched. SARS-CoV-2 specificity was not confirmed for the second-wave clones peaking on day 37. The study included only two mild cases, and larger cohorts that include severe cases with pre-infection samples were judged to be necessary.

Ficoll-Paque density gradient centrifugation was used to isolate PBMCs. As regards this clonotype: Its antigen is still unknown. Base qualities were left out, and no much larger clone turns up one base away.

V loses 2 bases of germline sequence and J loses 3 bases, and the interval between the two ends is 10 bases. Including cysteine and phenylalanine, the CDR3 has 15 amino acids. Only CDR3 DNA is held: 45 bases, read in frame from base 1. As encoded in the germline V gene, CDR1 is MNHEY while CDR2 is SVGAGI. Instrument used: Illumina NovaSeq 6000. TCRalpha and TCRbeta cDNA libraries were built by 5'RACE with constant-segment primers, adding sample barcodes and unique molecular identifiers. Trizol reagent was used to extract RNA from every sample. Libraries were amplified in two PCR steps, with a second sample barcode and Illumina TruSeq adapters added in the second step. Sequencing of libraries was performed on an Illumina NovaSeq with 2 x 150 bp paired-end reads. Regarding the original processing steps: With migec v1.2.7, reads were demultiplexed and then collapsed into UMI-guided consensus sequences. Using mixcr v2.1.11, UMI consensuses were aligned to TRA and TRB V and J templates and then assembled into clonotypes. A clonotype was counted as expanded or contracted only when both edgeR and NoisET called the clonotype significant, with the noise models trained on biological replicates. For edgeR calls, the cutoffs were a false discovery rate-adjusted p below 0.01 and a log2 fold-change threshold of 1. As an exploratory analysis of dynamics, max-normalized trajectories of the 1000 most abundant clonotypes were examined with PCA combined with hierarchical clustering. The CD4 or CD8 phenotype of responding clones was assigned using the separately sequenced CD4+ and CD8+ repertoires. The public sequencing data were trimmed at Q25 with fastp and processed into clonotypes with MiXCR by TCRdb, which kept only in-frame beta chains. Here each entry gathers all rows of one CDR3 protein and keeps the most common genes and DNA. The V and J calls follow TCRdb's processing rather than the paper's. This sample lists approximately 400,000 distinct CDR3 sequences; approximately 18% were detected once. Of the sample, around a fifth falls within the top ten clones.

The receptor was isolated from a man between 18 and 35 years old who had mild COVID-19 (a few samples of this study predate the infection). The sample titles of this study are shuffled in the database, so cell type and time point are left out; the donor was told from shared clones. The chain was built from TRBV6-5 and TRBJ2-2, with no reliable assignment of the D segment. The sequencing input was PBMCs or a T cell subset sorted from them (not recorded which). The CDR3 in this case is CASSYMAGDTGELFF. Read as DNA, the sequence is TGTGCCAGCAGTTACATGGCAGGAGACACCGGGGAGCTGTTTTTT.